The entry below gives a single T cell receptor (beta chain) sequence along with its context. The specificity of this receptor is unknown. At one boundary the junction diverges from the germline segment, which might be a read error. The sample is drawn from a study of cytomegalovirus exposure and HLA in healthy donors (dated 2017 in TCRdb). For the wider study: According to an earlier analysis of a few hundred of the donors, about 179 million T cells yielded 90 million to 130 million unique TCR beta sequences and around 280 Gb of sequence data. About 330 gigabases of sequencing data and approximately 91 million unique TCR sequences made up an early release that covered several hundred HLA-typed donors. Of the roughly 400 genotyped donors, roughly 80% fell in the genetic ancestry cluster associated with self-reported Caucasian donors. The aim of the study was to test whether cataloging public T cell receptors could identify signatures of past pathogen exposure. The study profiled the T cell repertoires of fewer than 850 subjects by immunosequencing and related them to cytomegalovirus serostatus. Along with the roughly 700-subject first cohort, a separate validation cohort of over a hundred different subjects was used. To predict cytomegalovirus infection status, the study brought together high-throughput TCR immunosequencing, statistical association of individual TCRs with disease status, and machine learning. To study patterns of TCR occurrence, a later analysis re-analyzed previously published TCR beta repertoires from 666 donors and added high-resolution HLA genotyping. In the later analysis, no new phenotypic data were used to find candidate immune exposures; instead, reliance was placed on TCR beta sequences and their occurrence across donors. An earlier analysis of approximately 500 of the donors applied high-throughput TCR beta sequencing to assess whether each TCR beta V gene segment acted as functional or pseudogenic. Donor age, sex, ethnicity and CMV serostatus were compiled alongside the repertoire data. Genome-wide SNP genotypes for about 55% of the roughly 670 donors were used in a later genetic analysis, which treated that subset as a discovery cohort. Every discovery cohort repertoire had been produced on one sequencing platform. Class I and class II HLA loci were covered by the typing at four-digit resolution. Typing coverage differed by locus: A, B, C, DRB1 and DQB1 were typed in roughly 620-630 donors, DQA1 in about 560, DPA1 in 606, and DPB1 in roughly 450. Four or five DR-DQ haplotypes were handled as single units for association and clustering, since linkage in the cohort was strong. Across around 400 genotyped donors of the cohort, an average of approximately 220,000 unique TCR beta nucleotide sequences per donor were sequenced, and around 19% of those sequences were non-productive. Results and caveats for the whole study, not just this receptor: HLA typing was unavailable for some donors at each locus, so association tests used only the typed subset. Compared with equally common non-associated chains, HLA-associated TCR beta chains in a later analysis were more clonally expanded and had lower generation probabilities. Immune exposure information for the cohort was limited to CMV serostatus. The authors suggested that the approach could potentially be generalized to other disease states and immunological phenotypes. A later analysis reported that several top co-occurrence clusters appeared linked to parvovirus B19, influenza, CMV and Epstein-Barr virus. A later genetic analysis associated a missense DCLRE1C variant with V-gene and J-gene trimming of TCR beta chains, and an independent cohort replicated the association. An earlier analysis of approximately 600 of the donors showed that most TCR beta V segments appeared in productive rearrangements either about 90% or about 30% of the time, which broadly matched IMGT annotations. In the study, 164 TCR beta chains were listed as associated with cytomegalovirus. Strong co-occurrence of HLA alleles, especially DR and DQ, made assigning TCR associations to individual alleles difficult. A further reported finding was that TCR beta sequences accurately predicted the HLA-A and HLA-B alleles for most subjects in the first cohort. A later analysis found that TCR association rates varied across HLA loci, with DRB1 alleles showing the most associated TCRs and HLA-C alleles the fewest. A later analysis associated 15,000 to 20,000 TCR beta sequences with specific HLA alleles at a false discovery rate of 0.05. The presence/absence analyses assumed that sequencing depth was roughly uniform across donors, and that assumption may not be true. A group of highly shared sequence variants was considered likely to be a technical artifact of the sequencing pipeline. The classifier was reported to diagnose cytomegalovirus status with high specificity and sensitivity in both the original cohort and the validation cohort. In a later genetic analysis, fewer N-insertions in productive TCRs were reported among donors in an Asian-associated ancestry cluster than the approximately 670-donor mean. According to a later analysis, most CMV-associated TCR beta chains appeared to be HLA-restricted, and the HLA associations seemed to be driven largely by CMV exposure. In this cohort, only TCR beta chains were sequenced, and detectable features were limited by the absence of alpha or paired-chain data. A few of the identified cytomegalovirus-associated TCR beta chains were confirmed in vitro to be specific for cytomegalovirus antigens. Most TCR sequences were seen in very few donors, while some public TCRs were found in many individuals. Correlated functional status among segregating V segments might reflect linkage disequilibrium, but an unknown experimental factor could not be ruled out. Because counts were too low, more than 15 rarely observed V segments, including chromosome 9 orphons, were left out of the earlier analysis of 500 to 650 of the donors.

The cohort comprised 550 to 700 healthy bone marrow donors. At the time of sampling, every cohort member was nominally healthy, though immune exposures that went unrecorded were likely present. The donor tested CMV seropositive and was one of the 289 seropositive cohort members. A peripheral blood sample was provided by each donor, and peripheral blood mononuclear cells were used for TCR beta sequencing. Genomic DNA extraction from the blood cell samples was performed with the Qiagen DNeasy Blood Extraction Kit. The method behind the library was the immunoSEQ multiplex PCR assay. The multiplex PCR relied on a mix of 60 forward primers for TCR Vbeta segments and 13 reverse primers for TCR Jbeta segments. The CDR3 region of rearranged TCR beta genes was amplified from genomic DNA with a multiplex PCR assay. Amplified TCR beta libraries were sequenced as 87-base-pair reads on the Illumina HiSeq System. Per the original workflow: A later analysis counted approximately 74 million unique TCR beta chains across the 666 repertoires, and around 12 million of these chains were shared by at least two donors. To remove PCR and sequencing errors, raw reads were error-corrected and collapsed into unique sequences using a nearest-neighbor algorithm that merged closely related sequences. CDR3 sequences were aligned to IMGT reference sequences to assign V, D and J gene segments. Each retained sequence needed at least a six-nucleotide match to both a V gene segment and a J gene segment. Rearrangements were called productive when the CDR3 lacked stop codons and stayed in frame with V and J; all others were non-productive. CDR3 was defined by IMGT convention, running from the second conserved V-encoded cysteine to the conserved J-encoded phenylalanine. Sequences without an unambiguous match to a single V gene segment were excluded from the earlier analysis of 500 to 700 of the donors. An earlier analysis of almost 600 of the donors classified V segments as functional when productive rearrangements were above 56.7% and as segregating when the standard deviation between donors was above 5%. To diagnose cytomegalovirus status from the catalog of TCR beta chain sequences, a statistical classification framework was built. A later analysis assigned V and J genes by comparing TCR nucleotide sequences with IMGT/GENE-DB human TR gene sequences. In a later analysis, CDR3 sequences and most-parsimonious VDJ recombination scenarios were assigned using the TCRdist pipeline. A later analysis defined each TCR beta chain by its CDR3 amino acid sequence plus V-gene family, and excluded reads lacking a unique V-gene family. A later analysis removed over 500 highly shared, low-generation-probability nucleotide sequences to deal with suspected cross-contamination and a sequencing artifact. In a later analysis, a clonal expansion index was calculated for each public chain from normalized within-repertoire ranks of inferred template counts. A later analysis computed generation probabilities with a VDJ recombination model fitted to out-of-frame rearrangements, and checked the results against IGoR. In a later analysis, hypergeometric tests were used to score TCR-TCR, TCR-HLA and TCR-CMV co-occurrence, with a repertoire-size bias correction applied to TCR pairs. A later analysis estimated false discovery rates by permuting HLA or CMV assignments 20 times. In a later analysis, co-occurring TCRs were grouped using DBSCAN, and TCRdist sequence similarity was added for clustering within HLA-allele-positive subsets. For co-occurrence clustering, repertoires with fewer than 30,000 or more than 120,000 public chains were excluded, along with about five repertoires with anomalous nucleotide sharing. TCRdb's version of the immuneACCESS table is confined to in-frame rearrangements and falls short of the full clone set. An unresolved V gene accounts for under half of the shortfall where checked; the remainder is of unknown origin. The DNA was the basis for D and trimming; V, J and clone size are from that table. For this sample the table gives 200,000 or so clones, of which 84% were detected only once. The top ten clonotypes cover roughly 2.6% of the sample.

The TCR comes from a woman between 45 and 60 years old in good health and CMV-seropositive. The sequencing input was PBMCs.

The DNA sequence is TGCGCCAGCAGCCAAAACTCGGGACACCTTAATGAAAAACTGTTTTTT. Its protein product is CASSQNSGHLNEKLFF. The receptor chain draws on TRBV7-2 and TRBJ1-4; the D gene is perhaps TRBD1, from 6 matching bases. For CDR1 and CDR2, the germline V gene lists SGHTA and FQGNSA. The CDR3 contains 16 residues, cysteine and phenylalanine counted. Only CDR3 DNA is held: 48 bases, read in frame from base 1.